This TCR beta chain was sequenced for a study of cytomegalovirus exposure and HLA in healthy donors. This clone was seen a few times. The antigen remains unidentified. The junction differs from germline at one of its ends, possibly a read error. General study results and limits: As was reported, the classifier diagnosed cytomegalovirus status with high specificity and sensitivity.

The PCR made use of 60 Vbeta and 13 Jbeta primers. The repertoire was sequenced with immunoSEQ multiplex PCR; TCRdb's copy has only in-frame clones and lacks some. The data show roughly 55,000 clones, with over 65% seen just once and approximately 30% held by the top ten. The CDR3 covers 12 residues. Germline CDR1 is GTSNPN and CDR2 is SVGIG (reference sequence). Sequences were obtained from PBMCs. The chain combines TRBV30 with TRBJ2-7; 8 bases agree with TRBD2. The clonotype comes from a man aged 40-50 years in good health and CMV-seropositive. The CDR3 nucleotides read TGTGCCTGGAGTGTATCGGGAGGGCGCCCACATTTC. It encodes CAWSVSGGRPHF. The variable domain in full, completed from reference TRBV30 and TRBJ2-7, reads SQTIHQWPATLVQPVGSPLSLECTVEGTSNPNLYWYRQAAGRGLQLLFYSVGIGQISSEVPQNLSASRPQDRQFILSSKKLLLSDSGFYLCAWSVSGGRPHFGPGTRLTVT.